This T cell receptor beta chain comes out of a study of response to subunit inactivated influenza vaccine. CDR3 length: 13 residues. The ends were cut back, 4 bases at V and 6 bases at J, with 12 bases in the middle. This clonotype showed up many times. One entry per CDR3 protein results from TCRdb running MiXCR on the RT-PCR reads. This sample has hundreds of thousands of distinct CDR3 sequences, with around 13% found just once. The receptor was isolated from a man in his fifties or sixties who received an inactivated influenza vaccine. V gene TRBV12-3 or TRBV12-4 combines with J gene TRBJ1-1; no reliable D call. The sequences come from PBMCs from blood, collected approximately 15 days before vaccination. The chain's CDR3 is CASSSRPSPEAFF. CDR3 DNA sequence: TGTGCCAGCAGTTCCCGCCCAAGCCCTGAAGCTTTCTTT.